This T cell receptor (beta chain) was documented in a study of shared clonotypes between healthy human individuals. For the study at large: Each donor had three CD4 naive, three CD4 memory, two CD8 naive and one CD8 memory plate.

Findings of the study overall: Of the naive CD4 clonotypes, approximately 5% were shared across four donors. Apart from blood, nothing was sampled; tissue repertoires likely differ.

On this clone: The antigen is not known.

V dropped 3 bases and J dropped 9 bases, with 6 bases sitting between them. The CDR3 is 10 amino acids. Germline CDR1 DFQATT, CDR2 SNEGSKA (reference sequence). Several immunoSEQ plates received, in even portions, the genomic DNA of each subset. Data came from immunoSEQ multiplex PCR; TCRdb stores just in-frame clones and leaves some out. The sample holds roughly 2.5 million clones; 85% to 95% are singletons and the top ten take about 0.13%. Sequenced sample: naive CD4+ T cells sorted from blood. The subset: CD45RA+ positively selected. The sequence was obtained from a man aged 18 to 29 in good health. V usage is TRBV20-1 and J usage is TRBJ2-1, with unresolved D. CDR3 sequence: CSARGSEQFF. CDR3 in DNA: TGCAGTGCTAGGGGTAGTGAGCAGTTCTTC.